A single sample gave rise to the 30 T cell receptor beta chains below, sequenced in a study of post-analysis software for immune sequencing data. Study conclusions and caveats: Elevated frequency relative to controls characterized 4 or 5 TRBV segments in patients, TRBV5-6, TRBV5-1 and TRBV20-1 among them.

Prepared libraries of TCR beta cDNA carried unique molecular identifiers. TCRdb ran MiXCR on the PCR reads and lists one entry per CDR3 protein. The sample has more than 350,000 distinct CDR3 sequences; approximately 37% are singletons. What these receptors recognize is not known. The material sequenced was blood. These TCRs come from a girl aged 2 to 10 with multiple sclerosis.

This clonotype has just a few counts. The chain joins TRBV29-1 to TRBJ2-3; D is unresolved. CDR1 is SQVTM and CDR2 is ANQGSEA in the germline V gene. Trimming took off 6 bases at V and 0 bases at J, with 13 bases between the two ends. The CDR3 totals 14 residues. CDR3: CSVIRTDSTDTQYF. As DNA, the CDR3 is TGCAGCGTGATACGGACGGATAGCACAGATACGCAGTATTTT.

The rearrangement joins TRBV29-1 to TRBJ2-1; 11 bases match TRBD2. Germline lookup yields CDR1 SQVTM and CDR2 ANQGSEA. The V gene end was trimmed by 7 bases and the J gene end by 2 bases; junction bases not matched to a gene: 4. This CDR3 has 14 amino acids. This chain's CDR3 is CSDGLAGAYNEQFF. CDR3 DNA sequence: TGCAGCGACGGACTAGCGGGCGCCTACAATGAGCAGTTCTTC.

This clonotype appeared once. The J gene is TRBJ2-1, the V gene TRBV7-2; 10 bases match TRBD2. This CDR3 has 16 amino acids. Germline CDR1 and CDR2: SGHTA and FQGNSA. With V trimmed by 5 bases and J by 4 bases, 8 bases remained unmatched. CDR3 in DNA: TGTGCCAGCAGCCGAAGTAGCGGGGGGAGGTACAATGAGCAGTTCTTC. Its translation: CASSRSSGGRYNEQFF. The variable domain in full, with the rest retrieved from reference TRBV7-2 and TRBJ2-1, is GAGVSQSPSNKVTEKGKDVELRCDPISGHTALYWYRQSLGQGLEFLIYFQGNSAPDKSGLPSDRFSAERTGGSVSTLTIQRTQQEDSAVYLCASSRSSGGRYNEQFFGPGTRLTVL.

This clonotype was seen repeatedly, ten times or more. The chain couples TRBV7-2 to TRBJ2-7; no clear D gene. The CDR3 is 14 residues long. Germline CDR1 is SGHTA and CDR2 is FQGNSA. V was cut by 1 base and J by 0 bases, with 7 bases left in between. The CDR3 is CASSLGPNSYEQYF. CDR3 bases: TGTGCCAGCAGCTTAGGACCCAACTCCTACGAGCAGTACTTC. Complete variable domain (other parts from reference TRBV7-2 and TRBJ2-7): GAGVSQSPSNKVTEKGKDVELRCDPISGHTALYWYRQSLGQGLEFLIYFQGNSAPDKSGLPSDRFSAERTGGSVSTLTIQRTQQEDSAVYLCASSLGPNSYEQYFGPGTRLTVT.

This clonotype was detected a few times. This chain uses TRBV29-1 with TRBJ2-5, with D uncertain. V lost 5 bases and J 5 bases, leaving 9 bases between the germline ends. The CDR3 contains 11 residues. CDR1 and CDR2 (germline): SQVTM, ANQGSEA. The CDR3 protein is CSVQLWETQYF. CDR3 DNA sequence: TGCAGCGTTCAACTTTGGGAGACCCAGTACTTC.

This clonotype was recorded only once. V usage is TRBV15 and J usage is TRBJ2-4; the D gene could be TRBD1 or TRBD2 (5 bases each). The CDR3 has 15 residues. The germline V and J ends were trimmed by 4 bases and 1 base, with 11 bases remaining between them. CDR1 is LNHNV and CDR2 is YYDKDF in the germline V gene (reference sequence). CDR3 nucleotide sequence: TGTGCCACCAGCATTTCCAGGGAGGCCAAAAACATTCAGTACTTC. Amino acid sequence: CATSISREAKNIQYF.

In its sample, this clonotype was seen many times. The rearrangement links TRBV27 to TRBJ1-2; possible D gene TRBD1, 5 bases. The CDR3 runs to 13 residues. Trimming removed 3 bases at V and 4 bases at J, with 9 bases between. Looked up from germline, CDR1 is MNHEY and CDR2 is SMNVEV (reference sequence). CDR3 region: CASSFGGSYGYTF. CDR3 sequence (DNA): TGTGCCAGCAGTTTTGGGGGGTCCTATGGCTACACCTTC.

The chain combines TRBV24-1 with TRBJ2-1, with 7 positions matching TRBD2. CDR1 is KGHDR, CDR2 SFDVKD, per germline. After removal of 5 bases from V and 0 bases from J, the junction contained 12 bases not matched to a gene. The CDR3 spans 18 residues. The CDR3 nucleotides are TGTGCCACCAGTGGTGGGAGGGTGACTCCGAGCTCCTACAATGAGCAGTTCTTC. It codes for CATSGGRVTPSSYNEQFF.

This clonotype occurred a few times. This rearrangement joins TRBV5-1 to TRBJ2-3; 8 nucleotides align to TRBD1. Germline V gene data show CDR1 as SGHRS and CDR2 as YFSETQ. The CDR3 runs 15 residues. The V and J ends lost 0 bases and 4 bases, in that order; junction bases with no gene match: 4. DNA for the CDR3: TGCGCCAGCAGCTTGGCCGTACAGGGGGCAGATACGCAGTATTTT. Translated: CASSLAVQGADTQYF. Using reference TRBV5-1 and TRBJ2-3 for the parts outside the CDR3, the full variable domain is KAGVTQTPRYLIKTRGQQVTLSCSPISGHRSVSWYQQTPGQGLQFLFEYFSETQRNKGNFPGRFSGRQFSNSRSEMNVSTLELGDSALYLCASSLAVQGADTQYFGPGTRLTVL.

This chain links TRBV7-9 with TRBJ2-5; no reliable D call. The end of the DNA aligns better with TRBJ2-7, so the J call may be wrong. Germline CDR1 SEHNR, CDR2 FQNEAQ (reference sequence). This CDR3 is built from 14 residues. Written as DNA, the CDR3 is TGTGCCAGCAGCTTAGCAGCCGATACCTACGAGCAGTACTTC. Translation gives CASSLAADTYEQYF.

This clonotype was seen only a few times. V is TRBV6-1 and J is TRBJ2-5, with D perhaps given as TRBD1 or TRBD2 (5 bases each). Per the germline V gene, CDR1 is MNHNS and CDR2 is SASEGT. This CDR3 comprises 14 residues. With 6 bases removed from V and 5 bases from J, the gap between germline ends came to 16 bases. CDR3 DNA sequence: TGTGCCAGCAGCCGACAGTCCCAGCGGGAGACCCAGTACTTC. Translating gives CASSRQSQRETQYF.

The CDR3 DNA follows: TGCAGTGCTAGAGATCGGGACTACATCCCGCCTAACTATGGCTACACCTTC. Encoded protein: CSARDRDYIPPNYGYTF. The V call is TRBV20-1, the J call TRBJ1-2; D might be TRBD1 (5 bases). The ends were cut back, 0 bases at V and 0 bases at J, with 17 bases in the middle. This CDR3 comprises 17 residues. Germline V gene sequence: CDR1 DFQATT, CDR2 SNEGSKA (reference sequence).

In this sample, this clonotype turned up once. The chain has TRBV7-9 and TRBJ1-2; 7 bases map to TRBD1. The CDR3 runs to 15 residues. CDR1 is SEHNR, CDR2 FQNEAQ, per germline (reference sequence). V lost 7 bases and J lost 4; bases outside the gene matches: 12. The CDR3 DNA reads TGTGCCAGCACCAACCCCGGACAGGAGATCTATGGCTACACCTTC. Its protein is CASTNPGQEIYGYTF.

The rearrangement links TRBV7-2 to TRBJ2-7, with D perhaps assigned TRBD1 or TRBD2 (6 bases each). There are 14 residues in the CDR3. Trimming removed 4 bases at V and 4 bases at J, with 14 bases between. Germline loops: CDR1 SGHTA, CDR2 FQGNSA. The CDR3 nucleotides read TGTGCCAGCAGCTCCATGGGGGCGGGATACGAGCAGTACTTC. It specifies CASSSMGAGYEQYF.

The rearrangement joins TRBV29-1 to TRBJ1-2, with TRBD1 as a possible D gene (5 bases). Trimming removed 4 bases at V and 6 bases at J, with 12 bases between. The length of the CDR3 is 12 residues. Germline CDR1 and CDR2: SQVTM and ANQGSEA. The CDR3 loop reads CSVAGGINGYTF. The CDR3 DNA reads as TGCAGCGTTGCGGGGGGAATAAATGGCTACACCTTC.

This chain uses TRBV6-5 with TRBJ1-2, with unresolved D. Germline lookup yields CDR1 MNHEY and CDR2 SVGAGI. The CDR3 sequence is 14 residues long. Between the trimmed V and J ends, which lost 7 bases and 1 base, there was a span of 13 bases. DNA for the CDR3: TGTGCCAGCATGGCGGACGGAGTTAACTATGGCTACACCTTC. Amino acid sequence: CASMADGVNYGYTF.

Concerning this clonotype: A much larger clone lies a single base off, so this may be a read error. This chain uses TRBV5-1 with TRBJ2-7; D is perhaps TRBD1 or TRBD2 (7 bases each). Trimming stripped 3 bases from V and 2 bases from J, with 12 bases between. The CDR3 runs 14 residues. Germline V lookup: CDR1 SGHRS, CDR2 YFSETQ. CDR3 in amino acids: CASSWEGTAYEQYF. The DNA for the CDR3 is TGCGCCAGCAGCTGGGAGGGGACAGCCTACGAGCAGTACTTC.

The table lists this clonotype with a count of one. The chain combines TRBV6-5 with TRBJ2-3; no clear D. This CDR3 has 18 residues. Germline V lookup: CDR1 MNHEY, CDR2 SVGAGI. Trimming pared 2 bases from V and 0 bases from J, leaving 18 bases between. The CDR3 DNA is TGTGCCAGCAGTTACCGGCTTACTCGGACCCGCAGCACAGATACGCAGTATTTT. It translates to CASSYRLTRTRSTDTQYF.

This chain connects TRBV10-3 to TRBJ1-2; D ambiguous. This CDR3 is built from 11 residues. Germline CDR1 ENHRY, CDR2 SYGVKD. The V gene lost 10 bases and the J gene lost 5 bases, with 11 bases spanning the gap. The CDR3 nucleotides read TGTGCCAGCCGGGATGTGTATGGCTACACCTTC. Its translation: CASRDVYGYTF.

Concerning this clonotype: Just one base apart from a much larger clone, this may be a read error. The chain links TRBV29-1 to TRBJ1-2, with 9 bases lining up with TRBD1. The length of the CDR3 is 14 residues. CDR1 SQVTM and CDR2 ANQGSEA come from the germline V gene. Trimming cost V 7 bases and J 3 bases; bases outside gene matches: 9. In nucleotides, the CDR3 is TGCAGCGCAGCCGCGGGACAGGGCGACTATGGCTACACCTTC. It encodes CSAAAGQGDYGYTF.

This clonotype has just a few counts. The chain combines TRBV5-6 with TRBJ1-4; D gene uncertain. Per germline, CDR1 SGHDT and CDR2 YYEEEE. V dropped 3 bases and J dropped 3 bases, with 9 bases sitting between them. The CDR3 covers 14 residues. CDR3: CASSSVAANEKLFF. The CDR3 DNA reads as TGTGCCAGCAGCTCTGTGGCGGCTAATGAAAAACTGTTTTTT.

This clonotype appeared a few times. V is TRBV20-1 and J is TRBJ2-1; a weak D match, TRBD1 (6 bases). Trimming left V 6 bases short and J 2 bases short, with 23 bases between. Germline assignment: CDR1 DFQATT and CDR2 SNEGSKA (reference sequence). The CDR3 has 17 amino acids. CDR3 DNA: TGCAGTGCGCCCCTTAAGCCAGGACAGTTTACCTACAATGAGCAGTTCTTC. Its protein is CSAPLKPGQFTYNEQFF.

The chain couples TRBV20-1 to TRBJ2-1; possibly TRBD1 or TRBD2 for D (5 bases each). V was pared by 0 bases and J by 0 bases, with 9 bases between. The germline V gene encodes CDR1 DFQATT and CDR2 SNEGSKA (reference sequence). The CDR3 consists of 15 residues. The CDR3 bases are TGCAGTGCTAGAGAGTCGGGGCACTCCTACAATGAGCAGTTCTTC. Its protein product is CSARESGHSYNEQFF.

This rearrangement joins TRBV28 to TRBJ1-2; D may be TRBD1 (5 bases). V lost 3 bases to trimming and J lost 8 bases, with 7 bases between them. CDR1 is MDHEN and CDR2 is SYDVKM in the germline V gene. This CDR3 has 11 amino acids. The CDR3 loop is CASSFWGGYTF. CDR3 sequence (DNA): TGTGCCAGCAGTTTCTGGGGCGGCTACACCTTC.

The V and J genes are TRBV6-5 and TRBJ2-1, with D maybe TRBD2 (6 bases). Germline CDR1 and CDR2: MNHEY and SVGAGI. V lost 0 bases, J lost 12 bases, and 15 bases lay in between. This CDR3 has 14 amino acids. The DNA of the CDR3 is TGTGCCAGCAGTTACTCCTACAGGTCGGAGGGGCAGTTCTTC. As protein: CASSYSYRSEGQFF.

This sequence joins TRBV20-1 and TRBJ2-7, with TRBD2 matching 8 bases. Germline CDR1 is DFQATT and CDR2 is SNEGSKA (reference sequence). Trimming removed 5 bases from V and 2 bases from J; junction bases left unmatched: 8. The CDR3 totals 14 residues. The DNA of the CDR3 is TGCAGTGCTGATAGCGGGACCTTCGCCTACGAGCAGTACTTC. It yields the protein CSADSGTFAYEQYF.

CDR3 residues: CAISEGQGNNSPLHF. CDR3 nucleotides: TGTGCCATCAGTGAAGGACAGGGGAATAATTCACCCCTCCACTTT. The chain recombines TRBV10-3 with TRBJ1-6; 9 nucleotides line up with TRBD1. V dropped 3 bases and J dropped 5; count of bases not matched to a gene: 2. The CDR3 sequence is 15 residues long. Germline CDR1 ENHRY, CDR2 SYGVKD.

The chain's CDR3 is CASSVDRTYGYTF. CDR3 nucleotides: TGTGCCAGCAGCGTTGACAGGACCTATGGCTACACCTTC. The chain has TRBV7-3 and TRBJ1-2; maybe TRBD1 (6 bases). The CDR3 has 13 amino acids. V was shortened by 5 bases and J by 4 bases, with 11 bases between the two germline ends. Looked up from germline, CDR1 is SGHTA and CDR2 is FQGTGA.

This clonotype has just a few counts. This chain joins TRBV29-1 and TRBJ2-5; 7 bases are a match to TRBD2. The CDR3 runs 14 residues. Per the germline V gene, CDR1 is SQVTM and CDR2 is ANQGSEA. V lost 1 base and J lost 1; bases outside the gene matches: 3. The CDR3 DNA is TGCAGCGTTGAAGTCGGGGGGTTCCAAGAGACCCAGTACTTC. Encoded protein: CSVEVGGFQETQYF.

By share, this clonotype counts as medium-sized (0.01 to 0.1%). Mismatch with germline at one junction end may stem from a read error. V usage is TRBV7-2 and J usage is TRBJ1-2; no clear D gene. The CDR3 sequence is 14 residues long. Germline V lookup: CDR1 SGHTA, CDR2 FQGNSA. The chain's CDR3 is CASSLAPANYGYTF. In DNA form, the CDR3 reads TGCGCCAGCAGCTTGGCCCCAGCTAACTATGGCTACACCTTC.